The next 17 T cell receptor beta chains were all read from a single sample in a study of OX40 agonist ivuxolimab in advanced cancers. The method was immunoSEQ multiplex PCR; TCRdb's version includes in-frame clones alone and lacks a portion of them. Among about 78,000 clones, more than 75% were seen once, and the ten largest hold over 0.2%. Sample: CD4+ or CD8+ T cells sorted from blood, taken in a trial of the OX40 agonist ivuxolimab. These receptors all come from an adult with an advanced solid tumor such as melanoma, head and neck, liver or kidney cancer.

The chain is built from TRBV18 and TRBJ2-7; 8 nucleotides line up with TRBD1. The CDR3 covers 18 residues. After removal of 1 base from V and 3 bases from J, the junction contained 14 bases not matched to a gene. CDR1 and CDR2 from the germline V gene are KGHSH and LQKENI. The CDR3 DNA is TGTGCCAGCTCACCACTCACCCATACCGGGACAGGACACTACGAGCAGTACTTC. It encodes CASSPLTHTGTGHYEQYF.

The rearrangement uses TRBV5-1 and TRBJ2-7; no clear D. V lost 4 bases, J lost 0 bases, and 5 bases lay in between. CDR1 SGHRS and CDR2 YFSETQ come from the germline V gene. There are 12 residues in the CDR3. The CDR3 loop is CASSTDSYEQYF. The CDR3 region has the DNA TGCGCCAGCAGCACGGACTCCTACGAGCAGTACTTC.

The chain combines TRBV19 with TRBJ1-1; 10 bases match TRBD1. The V and J ends lost 7 bases and 5 bases, in that order; junction bases with no gene match: 4. The CDR3 spans 13 residues. The germline CDR1 and CDR2 sequences are LNHDA and SQIVND (reference sequence). The CDR3 is CASIRTGGTEAFF. In DNA, the CDR3 is TGTGCCAGTATAAGGACAGGGGGTACTGAAGCTTTCTTT.

The chain couples TRBV21-1 to TRBJ1-5. TRBV21-1 is designated a pseudogene. The CDR3 loop spans 14 amino acids. The CDR3 loop is CASTSPEVNQPQHF. The CDR3 nucleotides read TGTGCCAGCACCTCGCCGGAGGTAAATCAGCCCCAGCATTTT.

This sequence joins TRBV5-1 and TRBJ1-4; 10 bases are shared with TRBD1. The trim removed 3 bases at V and 0 bases at J, leaving 2 bases unmatched. Germline CDR1 and CDR2: SGHRS and YFSETQ. The CDR3 sequence is 16 residues long. CDR3 residues: CASSWGTGATNEKLFF. CDR3 bases: TGCGCCAGCAGCTGGGGGACAGGGGCAACTAATGAAAAACTGTTTTTT.

The rearrangement uses TRBV19 and TRBJ2-3, with 10 nucleotides matching TRBD2. The V and J ends lost 5 bases and 1 base, in that order; junction bases with no gene match: 6. The CDR3 runs to 16 residues. Germline CDR1 is LNHDA and CDR2 is SQIVND (reference sequence). CDR3 DNA sequence: TGTGCCAGTAGTGAAACCGGGACTAGCGGCACAGATACGCAGTATTTT. It specifies CASSETGTSGTDTQYF.

The chain uses TRBV6-5 and TRBJ1-2; no reliable D call. The CDR3 consists of 13 residues. With 7 bases removed from V and 4 bases from J, the gap between germline ends came to 13 bases. In germline, CDR1 is MNHEY, CDR2 SVGAGI. As DNA, the CDR3 is TGTGCCAGCACCCGTGGGCCTGTCTATGGCTACACCTTC. This translates into CASTRGPVYGYTF.

V usage is TRBV6-1 and J usage is TRBJ1-1, with D possibly matching TRBD1 (6 bases). Germline loops: CDR1 MNHNS, CDR2 SASEGT. With 3 bases removed from V and 1 base from J, the gap between germline ends came to 9 bases. The CDR3 is 14 residues long. CDR3 region: CASSDLTGNTEAFF. The CDR3 region has the DNA TGTGCCAGCAGTGACCTGACAGGGAACACTGAAGCTTTCTTT.

This clone occurred a few times. The rearrangement uses TRBV7-9 and TRBJ2-1, with D possibly being TRBD1 or TRBD2 (6 bases each). CDR1 SEHNR and CDR2 FQNEAQ come from the germline V gene (reference sequence). V was clipped by 1 base and J by 8 bases, with 9 bases between them. This CDR3 is built from 13 residues. The CDR3: CASSLGGAHEQFF. CDR3 in DNA: TGTGCCAGCAGCTTAGGGGGGGCCCATGAGCAGTTCTTC.

This chain joins TRBV20-1 and TRBJ1-1; D ambiguous. CDR1 is DFQATT, CDR2 SNEGSKA, per germline (reference sequence). Trimming left V 1 base short and J 10 bases short, with 1 base between. The CDR3 contains 8 residues. In DNA form, the CDR3 reads TGCAGTGCTAGAGGAGCTTTCTTT. Encoded protein: CSARGAFF.

This chain uses TRBV6-1 with TRBJ1-2, with a weak D call TRBD1 (6 bases). V shed 6 bases and J shed 4 bases, with 15 bases lying between them. The V gene's germline CDR1 is MNHNS and CDR2 SASEGT. This CDR3 region has 14 residues. The CDR3 reads CASRGTGFGYGYTF. For the CDR3, the DNA is TGTGCCAGCAGAGGTACAGGGTTCGGCTATGGCTACACCTTC.

This sequence joins TRBV5-1 and TRBJ1-1, with D perhaps TRBD1 (5 bases). This CDR3 region has 16 residues. From germline, CDR1 is SGHRS and CDR2 YFSETQ. V was clipped by 1 base and J by 4 bases, with 17 bases between them. The CDR3 protein is CASSLIEGEGGTEAFF. The CDR3 DNA is TGCGCCAGCAGCTTGATCGAAGGGGAAGGAGGCACTGAAGCTTTCTTT.

This sequence joins TRBV5-5 and TRBJ2-3; no firm D call. CDR1 and CDR2 (germline): SGHKS, YYEKEE (reference sequence). CDR3 length equals 13 residues. V was shortened by 4 bases and J by 4 bases, with 10 bases between the two germline ends. In nucleotides, the CDR3 is TGTGCCAGCAGCCTACGCAGAGCAGATACGCAGTATTTT. Its protein product is CASSLRRADTQYF.

The chain recombines TRBV4-1 with TRBJ1-1; 8 bases match TRBD1. Germline V CDR1 and CDR2: MGHRA, YSYEKL. There are 16 residues in the CDR3. After removal of 0 bases from V and 4 bases from J, the junction contained 7 bases not matched to a gene. The CDR3 region is CASSQEPYRGVTEAFF. The CDR3 DNA is TGCGCCAGCAGCCAAGAGCCGTACAGGGGGGTCACTGAAGCTTTCTTT.

The V call is TRBV28, the J call TRBJ2-7; 11 nucleotides match TRBD1. Germline V gene lookup returns CDR1 MDHEN and CDR2 SYDVKM. The length of the CDR3 is 13 residues. Unmatched junction bases numbered 3, after V lost 8 bases and J lost 3 bases. The CDR3 sequence is CASQGQGDYEQYF. The CDR3 region has the DNA TGTGCCAGCCAGGGACAGGGGGACTACGAGCAGTACTTC.

The V gene is TRBV29-1, the J gene TRBJ2-2; D is unresolved. Trimming cost V 1 base and J 2 bases, with 11 bases left between them. Germline CDR1 and CDR2: SQVTM and ANQGSEA. CDR3 length equals 15 residues. The DNA of the CDR3 is TGCAGCGTTGAAGCGACGGGCTCTAACACCGGGGAGCTGTTTTTT. This sequence encodes CSVEATGSNTGELFF.

V is TRBV7-3 and J is TRBJ1-3; 9 bases align to TRBD1. Germline-derived CDR1 and CDR2 are SGHTA and FQGTGA. CDR3 length: 16 amino acids. Trimming removed 5 bases from V and 3 bases from J; junction bases left unmatched: 8. In DNA, the CDR3 is TGTGCCAGCAGCCCGGGGACAGGGTTAGGTGGAAACACCATATATTTT. It translates to CASSPGTGLGGNTIYF.